The rows below give T cell receptor beta chains drawn from one sample of a study of CD8 T cells in ankylosing spondylitis. TCRdb independently ran MiXCR on the 5' RACE reads; one entry per CDR3 protein. In the table there are about 270,000 distinct CDR3 sequences, 30% to 40% of which are singletons. The material sequenced was blood, either unsorted or a sorted T cell fraction (not recorded which). The receptors stem from a male donor with ankylosing spondylitis or in good health (not recorded which). Each CDR3 is given with its conserved first and last residue. A D gene is named only where the DNA matches it firmly. The size of a clone is reported for some rows only, either as once, few or many, or as a class for expanded clones.

d_call: -
j_call: TRBJ1-5
v_call: TRBV27
clone_size: -
cdr3_aa: CASSLGRAGNQPQHF
cdr3_nt: TGTGCCAGCAGTTTAGGGAGGGCTGGCAATCAGCCCCAGCATTTT

d_call: -
j_call: TRBJ1-5
v_call: TRBV20-1
clone_size: -
cdr3_aa: CSARDDRTFSNQPQHF
cdr3_nt: TGCAGTGCTCGGGACGACCGGACCTTTAGCAATCAGCCCCAGCATTTT

d_call: TRBD2
j_call: TRBJ2-3
v_call: TRBV11-2
clone_size: -
cdr3_aa: CASSTLAGGLNAQYF
cdr3_nt: TGTGCCAGCAGCACATTGGCGGGGGGGCTTAATGCGCAGTATTTT

d_call: -
j_call: TRBJ2-7
v_call: TRBV27
clone_size: -
cdr3_aa: CASSFMDRMYEQYF
cdr3_nt: TGTGCCAGCAGTTTCATGGACCGGATGTACGAGCAGTACTTC

d_call: -
j_call: TRBJ1-2
v_call: TRBV6-1
clone_size: -
cdr3_aa: CASSRDGTNYGYTF
cdr3_nt: TGTGCCAGCAGTAGGGACGGAACTAACTATGGCTACACCTTC

d_call: TRBD2
j_call: TRBJ2-7
v_call: TRBV20-1
clone_size: -
cdr3_aa: CSALGSGGIYEQYF
cdr3_nt: TGCAGTGCCCTAGGTAGCGGGGGGATATACGAGCAGTACTTC

d_call: -
j_call: TRBJ1-1
v_call: TRBV29-1
clone_size: few
cdr3_aa: CSVAGGSMAFF
cdr3_nt: TGCAGCGTTGCCGGGGGGAGTATGGCTTTCTTT

d_call: -
j_call: TRBJ1-2
v_call: TRBV29-1
clone_size: -
cdr3_aa: CSVLITGGYTF
cdr3_nt: TGCAGCGTACTCATAACGGGTGGCTACACCTTC

d_call: -
j_call: TRBJ1-1
v_call: TRBV10-3
clone_size: -
cdr3_aa: CAISEQKMNTEAFF
cdr3_nt: TGTGCCATCAGTGAACAAAAGATGAACACTGAAGCTTTCTTT

d_call: TRBD2
j_call: TRBJ2-2
v_call: TRBV4-1
clone_size: -
cdr3_aa: CASSPERGANTGELFF
cdr3_nt: TGCGCCAGCAGCCCTGAGCGGGGGGCTAACACCGGGGAGCTGTTTTTT

d_call: -
j_call: TRBJ2-1
v_call: TRBV4-1
clone_size: -
cdr3_aa: CASSQVVDKYSYNEQFF
cdr3_nt: TGCGCCAGCAGCCAAGTCGTGGACAAATACTCCTACAATGAGCAGTTCTTC

d_call: TRBD1
j_call: TRBJ1-1
v_call: TRBV5-4
clone_size: few
cdr3_aa: CASSPGTGTEAFF
cdr3_nt: TGTGCCAGCAGCCCGGGGACAGGCACTGAAGCTTTCTTT

d_call: TRBD2
j_call: TRBJ2-1
v_call: TRBV7-2
clone_size: few
cdr3_aa: CASSLGRTSGDNNEQFF
cdr3_nt: TGTGCCAGCAGCTTGGGTAGGACTAGCGGGGATAACAATGAGCAGTTCTTC

d_call: -
j_call: TRBJ1-5
v_call: TRBV7-2
clone_size: -
cdr3_aa: CASSLGGHRRGQPQHF
cdr3_nt: TGTGCCAGCAGCCTAGGGGGGCACAGACGGGGTCAGCCCCAGCATTTT

d_call: TRBD1
j_call: TRBJ1-5
v_call: TRBV12-3/TRBV12-4
clone_size: -
cdr3_aa: CASSPGTGDNQPQHF
cdr3_nt: TGTGCCAGCAGCCCGGGGACAGGGGACAATCAGCCCCAGCATTTT

d_call: TRBD1
j_call: TRBJ1-1
v_call: TRBV6-5
clone_size: few
cdr3_aa: CATNRGGTEAFF
cdr3_nt: TGTGCCACTAACAGGGGTGGCACTGAAGCTTTCTTT

d_call: TRBD1
j_call: TRBJ1-2
v_call: TRBV5-1
clone_size: -
cdr3_aa: CASSSGQAHYGYTF
cdr3_nt: TGCGCCAGCAGCTCGGGACAGGCGCACTATGGCTACACCTTC

d_call: -
j_call: TRBJ2-5
v_call: TRBV4-1
clone_size: few
cdr3_aa: CASSQVEGGTQYF
cdr3_nt: TGCGCCAGCAGCCAGGTGGAGGGCGGGACCCAGTACTTC

d_call: -
j_call: TRBJ2-7
v_call: TRBV6-5
clone_size: -
cdr3_aa: CASSPPGWEQYF
cdr3_nt: TGTGCCAGCAGTCCGCCCGGTTGGGAGCAGTACTTC

d_call: -
j_call: TRBJ1-4
v_call: TRBV29-1
clone_size: -
cdr3_aa: CSVVMFGGANEKLFF
cdr3_nt: TGCAGCGTTGTTATGTTTGGGGGGGCTAATGAAAAACTGTTTTTT

d_call: -
j_call: TRBJ2-5
v_call: TRBV5-1
clone_size: -
cdr3_aa: CASSTGTAQETQYF
cdr3_nt: TGCGCCAGCAGCACTGGGACGGCTCAAGAGACCCAGTACTTC

d_call: -
j_call: TRBJ2-5
v_call: TRBV20-1
clone_size: few
cdr3_aa: CRCSSGQETQYF
cdr3_nt: TGCAGATGCTCCTCGGGGCAAGAGACCCAGTACTTC

d_call: -
j_call: TRBJ1-3
v_call: TRBV28
clone_size: -
cdr3_aa: CASHSSGNTIYF
cdr3_nt: TGTGCCAGCCACAGCTCTGGAAACACCATATATTTT

d_call: -
j_call: TRBJ1-1
v_call: TRBV4-2
clone_size: few
cdr3_aa: CASSQDRTSFDTEAFF
cdr3_nt: TGTGCCAGCAGCCAAGATAGGACCTCTTTCGACACTGAAGCTTTCTTT